The source of this T cell receptor beta chain is a study of blood T cell repertoires in COVID-19. Grouping used clinical history reported by participants in a survey and questionnaire. The CDR3 spans 12 residues. Trimming took 4 bases from V and 6 from J, leaving 8 bases between them. Looked up from germline, CDR1 is MNHEY and CDR2 is SMNVEV (reference sequence). Original data processing: It was from reference gene primer amplification that nucleated cell counts were estimated. The table came from immunoSEQ multiplex PCR; TCRdb's copy has only in-frame clones and leaves some out. The V and J calls and clone size are taken from that table; D and trimming were inferred from the DNA. The data hold some 170,000 clones, with around 85% observed a single time.

This receptor was obtained from a man aged 40-49 years who had recovered from COVID-19. The material sequenced was PBMCs or T cells enriched from blood (not recorded which). The V gene is TRBV27, the J gene TRBJ2-3; D is unresolved. The DNA for the CDR3 is TGTGCCAGCAGTTCCCCCATGGATACGCAGTATTTT. Encoded protein: CASSSPMDTQYF.